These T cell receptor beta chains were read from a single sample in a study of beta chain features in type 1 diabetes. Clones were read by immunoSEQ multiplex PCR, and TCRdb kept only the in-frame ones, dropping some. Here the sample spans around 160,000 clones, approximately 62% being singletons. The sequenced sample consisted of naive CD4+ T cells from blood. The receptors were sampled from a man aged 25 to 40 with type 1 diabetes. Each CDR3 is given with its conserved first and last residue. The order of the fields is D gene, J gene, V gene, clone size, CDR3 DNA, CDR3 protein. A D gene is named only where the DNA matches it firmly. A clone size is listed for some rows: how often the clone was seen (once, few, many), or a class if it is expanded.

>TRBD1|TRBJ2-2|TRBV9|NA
TGTGCCAGCACCTTATCCGGGACAGGGTACACCGGGGAGCTGTTTTTT
CASTLSGTGYTGELFF
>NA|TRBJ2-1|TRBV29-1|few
TGCAGTGCCCGCAGGGGCGGCTACAATGAGCAGTTCTTC
CSARRGGYNEQFF
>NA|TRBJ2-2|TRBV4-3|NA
TGCGCCAGCAGCTCTCAAACAGGGACCGGGGAGCTGTTTTTT
CASSSQTGTGELFF
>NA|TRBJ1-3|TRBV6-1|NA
TGTGCCAGCATGCGGGCGGACTCTGGAAACACCATATATTTT
CASMRADSGNTIYF
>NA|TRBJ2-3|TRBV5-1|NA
TGCGCCAGCAGTCCCCGACAATATCCGGGTACGCAGTATTTT
CASSPRQYPGTQYF
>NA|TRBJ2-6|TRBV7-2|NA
TGTGCCAGCAGCTTAGTATCCAAACAGATTGGGGCCAACGTCCTGACTTTC
CASSLVSKQIGANVLTF
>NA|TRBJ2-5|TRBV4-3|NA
TGCGCCAGCAGTCATCACTTCGACGGGGGAAGGGGAGAGACCCAGTACTTC
CASSHHFDGGRGETQYF
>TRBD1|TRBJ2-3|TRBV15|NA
TGTGCCACCAGCGGCCGGGACAGGGGCGCAGATACGCAGTATTTT
CATSGRDRGADTQYF
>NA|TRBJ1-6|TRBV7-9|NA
TGTGCCAGCAGCGATACGATGGTCCCCCTCCACTTT
CASSDTMVPLHF
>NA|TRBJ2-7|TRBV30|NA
TGTGCCTGGAGTGTCCGGGTCGAATCTACCGAGCAGTACTTC
CAWSVRVESTEQYF
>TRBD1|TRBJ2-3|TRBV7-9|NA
TGTGCCAGCAGCTTCGCCTCCGGGACAGATAGCACAGATACGCAGTATTTT
CASSFASGTDSTDTQYF
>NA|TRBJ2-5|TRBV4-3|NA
TGCGCCAGCAGCCATAGCGGACAAGAGACCCAGTACTTC
CASSHSGQETQYF
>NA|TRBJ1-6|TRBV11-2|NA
TGTGCCAGCAGCCCGGAGGGCTCCCCCCTCCACTTT
CASSPEGSPLHF
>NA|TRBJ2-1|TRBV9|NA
TGTGCCAGCAGCGTAGAATCCAGGGACAATGAGCAGTTCTTC
CASSVESRDNEQFF
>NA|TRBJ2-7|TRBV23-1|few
TGCGCCAGCAGTCCTCTCCCCCCGGTCCCGCTTTACGAGCAGTACTTC
CASSPLPPVPLYEQYF
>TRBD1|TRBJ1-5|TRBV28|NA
TGTGCCAGCAGTGCTCCGGGACAGGGATATAGCAATCAGCCCCAGCATTTT
CASSAPGQGYSNQPQHF
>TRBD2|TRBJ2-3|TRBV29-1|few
TGCAGCGCTCGGGAACTAGCGTCGAGCACAGATACGCAGTATTTT
CSARELASSTDTQYF
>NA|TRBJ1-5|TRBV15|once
TGTGCCACCAGCAGAGACAGGGTGACCAATCAGCCCCAGCATTTT
CATSRDRVTNQPQHF
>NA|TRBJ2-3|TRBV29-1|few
TGCAGCGTTGAGTCGGGTCCCGAGACAGCCACAGATACGCAGTATTTT
CSVESGPETATDTQYF
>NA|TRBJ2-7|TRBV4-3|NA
TGCGCCAGCAGCAATAACCACGGTGGATCCTACGAGCAGTACTTC
CASSNNHGGSYEQYF
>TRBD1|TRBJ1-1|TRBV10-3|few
TGTGCCATCGTCCGGGACAGGGACACTGAAGCTTTCTTT
CAIVRDRDTEAFF
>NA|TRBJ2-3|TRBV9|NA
TGTGCCAGCAGCGTAGAGGGTCAGGGAAAGGATACGCAGTATTTT
CASSVEGQGKDTQYF
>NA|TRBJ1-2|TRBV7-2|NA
TGTGCCAGCAGCTTACTAAACTTTGGCTACACCTTC
CASSLLNFGYTF
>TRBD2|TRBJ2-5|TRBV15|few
TGTGCCACCAGCAGACGGCTAGCGGGGCGTGAGACCCAGTACTTC
CATSRRLAGRETQYF
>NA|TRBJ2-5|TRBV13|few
TGTGCCAGCAGCTCGAGGGAGACCCAGTACTTC
CASSSRETQYF
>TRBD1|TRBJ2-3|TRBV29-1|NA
TGCAGCGTTGAAGATCGGAAGGGACAGGGGGAGGACGGCACAGATACGCAGTATTTT
CSVEDRKGQGEDGTDTQYF
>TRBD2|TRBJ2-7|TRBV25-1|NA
TGTGCCAGCAGTCGCCGGGACTATCCCGCCCCAGGGCACGAGCAGTACTTC
CASSRRDYPAPGHEQYF
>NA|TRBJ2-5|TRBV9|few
TGTGCCAGCAGCCCAAGAGGTCCGGAGACCCAGTACTTC
CASSPRGPETQYF
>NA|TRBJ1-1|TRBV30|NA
TGTGCCTGGACCGACGTGGACGGTGGTTTCTCTAACACTGAAGCTTTCTTT
CAWTDVDGGFSNTEAFF
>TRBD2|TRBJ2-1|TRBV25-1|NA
TGTGCCAGCAGTGACGGACTAGCGGGGGATCATGAGCAGTTCTTC
CASSDGLAGDHEQFF
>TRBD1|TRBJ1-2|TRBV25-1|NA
TGTGCCAGCAGTGAATTAGGGACAGGGCCGTCTCAAACCTTC
CASSELGTGPSQTF
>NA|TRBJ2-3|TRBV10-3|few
TGTGCCATCGGGATCACAGATACGCAGTATTTT
CAIGITDTQYF
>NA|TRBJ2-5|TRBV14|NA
TGTGCCAGCAGCCAACCGGGAACCCAGCAAGAGACCCAGTACTTC
CASSQPGTQQETQYF
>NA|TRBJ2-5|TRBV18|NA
TGTGCCAGCTCACCCGATCGAGAGAACCAAGAGACCCAGTACTTC
CASSPDRENQETQYF
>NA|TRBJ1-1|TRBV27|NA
TGTGCCAGCAGTTCTCAGACAGTGACCAACACTGAAGCTTTCTTT
CASSSQTVTNTEAFF
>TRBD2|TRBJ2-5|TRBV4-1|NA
TGCGCCAGCAGCCAAGATACTAGCGGGGTCCAAGAGACCCAGTACTTC
CASSQDTSGVQETQYF
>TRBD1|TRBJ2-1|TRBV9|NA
TGTGCCAGCAACCTGGACAGGGGTGACAATGAGCAGTTCTTC
CASNLDRGDNEQFF
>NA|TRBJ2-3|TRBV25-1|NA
TGTGCCAGCAGTGAACTCATTCAGTCGTACACAGATACGCAGTATTTT
CASSELIQSYTDTQYF
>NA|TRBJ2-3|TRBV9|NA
TGTGCCAGCAGCGCCAACAGGGTCCCTAGCACAGATACGCAGTATTTT
CASSANRVPSTDTQYF
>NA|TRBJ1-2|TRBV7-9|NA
TGTGCCAGCAGCGAGGGACTGAACTATGGCTACACCTTC
CASSEGLNYGYTF
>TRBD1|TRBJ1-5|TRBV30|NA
TGTGCCTGCTCAGACAGGGGCGATCAGCCCCAGCATTTT
CACSDRGDQPQHF
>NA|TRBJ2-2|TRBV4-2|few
TGTGCCAGCAGCCAAGACCAGAACACCGGGGAGCTGTTTTTT
CASSQDQNTGELFF
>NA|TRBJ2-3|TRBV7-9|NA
TGTGCCAGCAGCTTAGCGCGAGATTCGCCAAAGTATTTT
CASSLARDSPKYF
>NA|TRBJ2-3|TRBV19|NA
TGTGCCACTGAAAGGCGGGGAGATACGCAGTATTTT
CATERRGDTQYF
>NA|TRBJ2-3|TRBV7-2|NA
TGTGCCAGCAGCATTACAGATACGCAGTATTTT
CASSITDTQYF
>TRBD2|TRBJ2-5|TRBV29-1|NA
TGCAGCGCCAATAGGGGGACTAGCGGGCAAGAGACCCAGTACTTC
CSANRGTSGQETQYF
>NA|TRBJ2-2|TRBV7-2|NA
TGTGCCAGCAGACGCGGAGCGAACACCGGGGAGCTGTTTTTT
CASRRGANTGELFF
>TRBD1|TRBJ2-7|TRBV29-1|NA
TGCAGCGTTGGTGGGACAGACCACTACGAGCAGTACTTC
CSVGGTDHYEQYF
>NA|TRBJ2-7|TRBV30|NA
TGTGCCTGGAGTGGATCAGGTTCCTACGAGCAGTACTTC
CAWSGSGSYEQYF
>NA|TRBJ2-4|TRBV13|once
TGTGCCAGCAGCTACCCCGTCAGGGGCGCGACCAAAAACATTCAGTACTTC
CASSYPVRGATKNIQYF
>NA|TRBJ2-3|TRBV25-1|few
TGTGCCAGCAGTGAATCACAGTTCCCAGATACGCAGTATTTT
CASSESQFPDTQYF
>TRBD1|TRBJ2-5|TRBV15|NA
TGTGCCACCAGCACCTTAGACAGGGAAGAGACCCAGTACTTC
CATSTLDREETQYF
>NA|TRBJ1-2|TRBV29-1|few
TGCAGCGTTGGCGAAGGGGAAGGCTACACCTTC
CSVGEGEGYTF